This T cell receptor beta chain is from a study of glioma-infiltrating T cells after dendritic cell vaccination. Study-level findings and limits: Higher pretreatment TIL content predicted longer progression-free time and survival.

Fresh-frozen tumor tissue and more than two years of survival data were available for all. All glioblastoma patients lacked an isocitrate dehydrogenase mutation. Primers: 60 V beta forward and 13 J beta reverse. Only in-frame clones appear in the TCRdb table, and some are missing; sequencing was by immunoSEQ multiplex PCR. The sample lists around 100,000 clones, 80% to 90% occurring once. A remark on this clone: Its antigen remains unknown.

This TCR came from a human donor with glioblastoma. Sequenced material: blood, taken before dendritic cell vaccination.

The CDR3 DNA sequence: TGTGCCAGCACCTTGACAGGGTACAATTCACCCCTCCACTTT. Its translation is CASTLTGYNSPLHF. The V and J genes are TRBV2 and TRBJ1-6; 7 bases are a match to TRBD1. The CDR3 runs to 14 residues. Germline trimming cut 7 bases from V and 7 bases from J; bases unmatched to any gene: 7. Germline V gene data show CDR1 as SNHLY and CDR2 as FYNNEI.